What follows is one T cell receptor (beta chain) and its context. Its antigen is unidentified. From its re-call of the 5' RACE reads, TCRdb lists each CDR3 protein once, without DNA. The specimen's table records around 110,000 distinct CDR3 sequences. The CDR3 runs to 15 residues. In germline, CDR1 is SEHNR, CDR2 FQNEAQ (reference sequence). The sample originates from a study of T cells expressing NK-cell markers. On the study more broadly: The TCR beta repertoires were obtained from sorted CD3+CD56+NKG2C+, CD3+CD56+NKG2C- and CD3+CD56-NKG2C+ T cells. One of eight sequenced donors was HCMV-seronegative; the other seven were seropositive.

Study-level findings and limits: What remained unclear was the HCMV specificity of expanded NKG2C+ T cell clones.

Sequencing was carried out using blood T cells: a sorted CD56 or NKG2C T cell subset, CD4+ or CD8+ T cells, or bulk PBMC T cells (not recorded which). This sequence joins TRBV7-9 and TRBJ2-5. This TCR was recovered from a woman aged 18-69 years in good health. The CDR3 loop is CASSLVNTLPETQYF.